Shown below are 24 T cell receptor beta chains from a single sample sequenced in a study of T cell changes during pregnancy in multiple sclerosis. Assay used: immunoSEQ multiplex PCR; TCRdb lists only in-frame clones, some missing. The sample shows 70,000 to 90,000 clones, around 93% of them seen only once. The sequencing used peripheral blood, collected in the second trimester of pregnancy. These receptors all come from a female donor in good health, enrolled as a control in a pregnancy study.

This chain joins TRBV7-9 and TRBJ2-2; the match to TRBD1 covers 9 bases. This CDR3 is built from 14 residues. V lost 5 bases, J lost 7 bases, and 5 bases stayed unmatched. Germline V gene data show CDR1 as SEHNR and CDR2 as FQNEAQ (reference sequence). DNA for the CDR3: TGTGCCAGCAGCGAGGGACAGGGCGGCGGGGAGCTGTTTTTT. Translated: CASSEGQGGGELFF.

The chain recombines TRBV4-1 with TRBJ2-2; tentative D call: TRBD1 (5 bases). The CDR3 is 12 residues long. Germline V CDR1 and CDR2: MGHRA, YSYEKL. Deletions cut 6 bases from V and 10 bases from J, with 12 bases between. DNA of the CDR3: TGCGCCAGCAGGCCAGGGTCCGTGGAGCTGTTTTTT. Translation gives CASRPGSVELFF.

The V and J genes are TRBV6-8 and TRBJ1-2; D is ambiguous. Germline CDR1 MNHGY, CDR2 SAAAGT. CDR3 length: 16 residues. Trimming cost V 5 bases and J 6 bases, with 22 bases left between them. CDR3 loop: CASSPPRTFPYDGYTF. CDR3 coding DNA: TGTGCCAGCAGTCCTCCTCGGACTTTCCCCTATGATGGCTACACCTTC.

The V gene is TRBV5-1, the J gene TRBJ2-3, with no clear D. CDR1 and CDR2 from the germline V gene are SGHRS and YFSETQ. The CDR3 has 13 residues. The germline V and J ends were trimmed by 4 bases and 1 base, with 7 bases remaining between them. The CDR3 DNA follows: TGCGCCAGCAGCATAGCAGGCACAGATACGCAGTATTTT. The encoded protein is CASSIAGTDTQYF.

The gene calls are TRBV2 and TRBJ1-2, with 9 bases matching TRBD1. Germline V gene data show CDR1 as SNHLY and CDR2 as FYNNEI. The CDR3 runs to 15 residues. The J segment lost 2 bases and the V segment lost 6 bases, leaving 7 bases of the junction unmatched. The CDR3 DNA reads as TGTGCCAGCAGGGTGGGTACAGGGGGCAACTATGGCTACACCTTC. Amino acid sequence: CASRVGTGGNYGYTF.

This clone was recorded once. The chain is built from TRBV11-3 and TRBJ1-4; 7 nucleotides match TRBD1. The CDR3 loop spans 14 amino acids. Germline loops: CDR1 SGHNT, CDR2 YENEEA. The junction had 8 bases not matched to a gene; V was cut back by 5 bases and J by 8 bases. CDR3 sequence: CASSPDRIREKLFF. DNA of the CDR3: TGTGCCAGCAGCCCGGACAGGATTAGGGAAAAACTGTTTTTT.

This chain connects TRBV19 to TRBJ1-5, with 9 bases matching TRBD1. The CDR3 length is 14 residues. The germline gives CDR1 LNHDA, CDR2 SQIVND (reference sequence). Trimming cost V 10 bases and J 4 bases; bases outside gene matches: 8. DNA for the CDR3: TGTGCCACAAAAACAGGGGGCGGTAATCAGCCCCAGCATTTT. It codes for CATKTGGGNQPQHF.

This chain links TRBV27 with TRBJ2-7; TRBD2 is a possible D gene (6 bases). CDR3 length: 15 residues. CDR1 and CDR2 (germline): MNHEY, SMNVEV (reference sequence). The V gene lost 2 bases and the J gene lost 0 bases, with 11 bases spanning the gap. The chain's CDR3 is CASSLDRGSSYEQYF. The DNA of the CDR3 is TGTGCCAGCAGTTTAGATCGGGGGAGCTCCTACGAGCAGTACTTC.

This chain connects TRBV5-1 to TRBJ2-7; tentatively, D is TRBD2 (6 bases). CDR3 length: 15 residues. V was trimmed by 1 base and J by 1 base, leaving 12 bases between them. Germline V gives CDR1 SGHRS, CDR2 YFSETQ. In nucleotides, the CDR3 is TGCGCCAGCAGCTTGTTTCTGCGGGGATCCTACGAGCAGTACTTC. Translation gives CASSLFLRGSYEQYF.

This chain joins TRBV9 and TRBJ2-5; perhaps TRBD2 as D (5 bases). Trimming took off 0 bases at V and 2 bases at J, with 8 bases between the two ends. The CDR3 length is 14 residues. Germline V gene lookup returns CDR1 SGDLS and CDR2 YYNGEE. In DNA form, the CDR3 reads TGTGCCAGCAGCGTAGAATCGGGACAAGAGACCCAGTACTTC. Translation: CASSVESGQETQYF.

The rearrangement links TRBV30 to TRBJ2-7; D possibly corresponds to TRBD2 (6 bases). Germline V gene lookup returns CDR1 GTSNPN and CDR2 SVGIG (reference sequence). The CDR3 totals 13 residues. V lost 4 bases and J lost 5, with 15 bases in between. For the CDR3, the DNA is TGTGCCTGGACATATCTAGGAGGGAACGAGCAGTACTTC. Translation: CAWTYLGGNEQYF.

V usage is TRBV5-4 and J usage is TRBJ2-7; the D is unclear. The V gene's germline CDR1 is SGHNT and CDR2 YYREEE (reference sequence). V was clipped by 4 bases and J by 6 bases, with 8 bases between them. The CDR3 has 11 residues. CDR3 protein: CASSTQSEQYF. CDR3 nucleotides: TGTGCCAGCAGCACCCAGTCCGAGCAGTACTTC.

V usage is TRBV7-2 and J usage is TRBJ2-5, with 8 bases matching TRBD2. Germline CDR1 is SGHTA and CDR2 is FQGNSA. V lost 1 base, J lost 5 bases, and 18 bases stayed unmatched. The CDR3 has 19 amino acids. CDR3 sequence (DNA): TGTGCCAGCAGCTTAGTCCCCCGCAGCGGGGGCGACGCGAGGGAGACCCAGTACTTC. Residues: CASSLVPRSGGDARETQYF.

CDR3 sequence reads: CASRGGVVAGSTDTQYF. CDR3 sequence (DNA): TGTGCCAGCAGGGGGGGGGTGGTAGCGGGGTCCACAGATACGCAGTATTTT. The chain couples TRBV2 to TRBJ2-3; 8 bases match TRBD2. Germline CDR1 reads SNHLY; CDR2 reads FYNNEI. V shed 6 bases, J shed 2 bases, and the junction held 13 bases outside the gene matches. The CDR3 length is 17 residues.

This clone has only one observation. The same CDR3 can be traced to other DNA sequences in this sample. The DNA of the CDR3 is TGCAGCGTTGAAGACAGGGGTCAGCCCCAGCATTTT. This encodes CSVEDRGQPQHF. V is TRBV29-1 and J is TRBJ1-5; possible D gene TRBD1, 6 bases. The length of the CDR3 is 12 residues. Germline lookup yields CDR1 SQVTM and CDR2 ANQGSEA. The V end was cut by 0 bases, the J end by 6 bases, with 6 bases between.

This chain connects TRBV7-9 to TRBJ2-7, with a possible D match to TRBD2 (7 bases). Germline V gives CDR1 SEHNR, CDR2 FQNEAQ (reference sequence). The CDR3 totals 16 residues. V dropped 5 bases and J dropped 6 bases, with 23 bases sitting between them. The CDR3 coding sequence is TGTGCCAGCAGCCCGGATCCGGGGGGCATAGGGGCCGAGCAGTACTTC. The encoded protein is CASSPDPGGIGAEQYF.

J is TRBJ1-2 and V is TRBV11-2, with 10 nucleotides matching TRBD1. CDR1 is SGHAT, CDR2 FQNNGV, per germline. The CDR3 spans 17 residues. Trimming removed 2 bases from V and 7 bases from J; junction bases left unmatched: 13. The CDR3 bases are TGTGCCAGCAGCTTACCCGGGGGCGACAGGGGGCTCTTTGGCTACACCTTC. Its protein product is CASSLPGGDRGLFGYTF.

This chain connects TRBV29-1 to TRBJ2-7; 10 bases are a match to TRBD1. The V and J ends lost 2 bases and 7 bases, in that order; junction bases with no gene match: 5. Germline-derived CDR1 and CDR2 are SQVTM and ANQGSEA. CDR3 size: 13 residues. The CDR3 DNA sequence: TGCAGCGTTGAAAAGGGACAGGGGTTAGAGCAGTACTTC. Its translation is CSVEKGQGLEQYF.

The chain couples TRBV27 to TRBJ1-5; D unclear. V was clipped by 0 bases and J by 1 base, with 4 bases between them. CDR3 length equals 14 residues. CDR1 is MNHEY, CDR2 SMNVEV, per germline (reference sequence). CDR3 region: CASSLSGSNQPQHF. CDR3 in DNA: TGTGCCAGCAGTTTATCGGGCAGCAATCAGCCCCAGCATTTT.

This clone was observed once. The chain links TRBV14 to TRBJ2-6, with no clear D. The CDR3 extends over 15 amino acids. V lost 1 base, J lost 4 bases, and 8 bases lay in between. Germline CDR1 is SGHDN and CDR2 is FVKESK. The CDR3 protein is CASSQARKGANVLTF. CDR3 in DNA: TGTGCCAGCAGCCAAGCGAGAAAAGGGGCCAACGTCCTGACTTTC.

This chain links TRBV19 with TRBJ2-3; D is unclear. The CDR3 loop spans 14 amino acids. V was clipped by 3 bases and J by 4 bases, with 11 bases between them. Germline loops: CDR1 LNHDA, CDR2 SQIVND (reference sequence). The CDR3 DNA reads TGTGCCAGTAGTATTGCGCCGAGGTCAGATACGCAGTATTTT. This encodes CASSIAPRSDTQYF.

This chain uses TRBV5-1 with TRBJ1-1; 7 nucleotides line up with TRBD1. The germline V gene encodes CDR1 SGHRS and CDR2 YFSETQ. The CDR3 spans 15 residues. Trimming took 3 bases from V and 1 from J; bases not matched to a gene: 6. Here the CDR3 reads CASSSPDRANTEAFF. Here the CDR3 DNA reads TGCGCCAGCAGCTCGCCCGACAGGGCGAACACTGAAGCTTTCTTT.

The rearrangement joins TRBV21-1 to TRBJ1-1; no DNA check was done on the table's D call, TRBD1. TRBV21-1 is designated a pseudogene. The CDR3 covers 13 residues. CDR3 in DNA: TGTGCCAGCAAAGGGGGTACGGGGACTGAAGCTTTCTTT. Its translation: CASKGGTGTEAFF.

The gene calls are TRBV27 and TRBJ2-3; 7 bases fit TRBD2. CDR3 length equals 15 residues. Germline loops: CDR1 MNHEY, CDR2 SMNVEV (reference sequence). V dropped 5 bases and J dropped 0; count of bases not matched to a gene: 5. This CDR3 reads CASSRTRGSTDTQYF. CDR3 bases: TGTGCCAGCAGTCGTACGCGGGGGAGCACAGATACGCAGTATTTT.